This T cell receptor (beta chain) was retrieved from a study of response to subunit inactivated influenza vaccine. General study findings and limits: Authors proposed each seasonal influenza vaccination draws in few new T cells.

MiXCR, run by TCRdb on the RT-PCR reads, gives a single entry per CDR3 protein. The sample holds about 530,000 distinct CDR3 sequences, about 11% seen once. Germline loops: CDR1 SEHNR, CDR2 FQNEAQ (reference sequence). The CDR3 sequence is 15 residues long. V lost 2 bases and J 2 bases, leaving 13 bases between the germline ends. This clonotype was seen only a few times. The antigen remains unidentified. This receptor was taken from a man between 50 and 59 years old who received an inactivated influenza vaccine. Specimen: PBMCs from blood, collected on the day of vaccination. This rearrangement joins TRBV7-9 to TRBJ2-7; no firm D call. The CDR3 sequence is CASSLSRSSTYEQYF. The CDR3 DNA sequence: TGTGCCAGCAGCTTATCGCGGTCCTCAACCTACGAGCAGTACTTC.